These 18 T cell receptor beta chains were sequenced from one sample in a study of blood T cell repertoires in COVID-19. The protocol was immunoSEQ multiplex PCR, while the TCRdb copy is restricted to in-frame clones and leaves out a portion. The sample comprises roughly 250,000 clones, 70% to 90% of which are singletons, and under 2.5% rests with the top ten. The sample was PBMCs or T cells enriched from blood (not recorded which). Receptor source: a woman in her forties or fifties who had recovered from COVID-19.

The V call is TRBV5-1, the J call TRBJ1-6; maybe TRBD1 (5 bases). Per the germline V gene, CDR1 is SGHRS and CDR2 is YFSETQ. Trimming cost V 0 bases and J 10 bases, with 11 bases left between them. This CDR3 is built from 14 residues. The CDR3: CASSLDRGRSPLHF. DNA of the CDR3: TGCGCCAGCAGCTTGGATAGGGGAAGATCACCCCTCCACTTT.

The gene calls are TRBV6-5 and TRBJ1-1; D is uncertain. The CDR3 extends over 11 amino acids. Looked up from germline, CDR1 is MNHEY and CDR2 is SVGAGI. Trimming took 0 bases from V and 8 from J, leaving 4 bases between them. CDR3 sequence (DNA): TGTGCCAGCAGTTACTCAGAGGAAGCTTTCTTT. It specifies CASSYSEEAFF.

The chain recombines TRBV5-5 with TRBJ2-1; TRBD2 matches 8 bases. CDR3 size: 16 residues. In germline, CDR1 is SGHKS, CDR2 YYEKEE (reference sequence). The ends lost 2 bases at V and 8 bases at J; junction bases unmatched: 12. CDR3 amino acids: CASSLGSAGVPHEQFF. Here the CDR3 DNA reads TGTGCCAGCAGCTTAGGTTCAGCGGGAGTACCTCATGAGCAGTTCTTC.

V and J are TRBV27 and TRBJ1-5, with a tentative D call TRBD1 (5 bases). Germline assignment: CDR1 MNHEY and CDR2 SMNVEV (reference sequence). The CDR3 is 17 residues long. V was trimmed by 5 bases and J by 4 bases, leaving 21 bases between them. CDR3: CASSPPGRGDWNQPQHF. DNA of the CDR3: TGTGCCAGCAGTCCTCCGGGACGGGGGGATTGGAATCAGCCCCAGCATTTT.

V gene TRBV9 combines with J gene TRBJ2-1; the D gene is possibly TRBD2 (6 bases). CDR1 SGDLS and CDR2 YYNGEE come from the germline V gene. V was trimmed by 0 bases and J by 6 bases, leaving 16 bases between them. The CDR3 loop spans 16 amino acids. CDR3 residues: CASSVDSGFGFNEQFF. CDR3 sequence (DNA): TGTGCCAGCAGCGTAGACAGCGGGTTTGGGTTCAATGAGCAGTTCTTC.

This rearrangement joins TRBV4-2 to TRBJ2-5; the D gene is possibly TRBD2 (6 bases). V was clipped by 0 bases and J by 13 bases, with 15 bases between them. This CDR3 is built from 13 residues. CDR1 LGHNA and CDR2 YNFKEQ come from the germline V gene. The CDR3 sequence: CASSQDGSGPMYF. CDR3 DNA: TGTGCCAGCAGCCAAGACGGCAGCGGGCCCATGTACTTC.

The CDR3 DNA reads as TGCGCCAGCAGCTTACAGGGGCAGCATTCACCCCTCCACTTT. Protein product: CASSLQGQHSPLHF. The chain has TRBV5-1 and TRBJ1-6; 7 bases line up with TRBD1. There are 14 residues in the CDR3. CDR1 is SGHRS, CDR2 YFSETQ, per germline. V shed 2 bases and J 8 bases; nucleotides not matched to a gene: 4.

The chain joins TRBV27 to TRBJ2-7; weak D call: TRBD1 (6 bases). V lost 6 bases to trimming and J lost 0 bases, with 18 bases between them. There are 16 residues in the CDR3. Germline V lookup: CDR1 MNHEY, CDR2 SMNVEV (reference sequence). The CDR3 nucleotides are TGTGCCAGCAGGGAGAGGGGGTGGGGGATCTCCTACGAGCAGTACTTC. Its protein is CASRERGWGISYEQYF.

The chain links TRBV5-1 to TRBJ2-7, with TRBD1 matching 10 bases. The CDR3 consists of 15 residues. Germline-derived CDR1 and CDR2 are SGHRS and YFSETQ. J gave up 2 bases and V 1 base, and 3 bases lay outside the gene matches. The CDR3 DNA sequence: TGCGCCAGCAGCTTGTGGGACAGGGGAACCTACGAGCAGTACTTC. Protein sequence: CASSLWDRGTYEQYF.

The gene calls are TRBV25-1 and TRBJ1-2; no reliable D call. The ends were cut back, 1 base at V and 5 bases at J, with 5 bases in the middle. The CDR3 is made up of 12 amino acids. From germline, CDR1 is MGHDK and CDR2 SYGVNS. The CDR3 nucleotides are TGTGCCAGCAGTGAATGGCCTTATGGCTACACCTTC. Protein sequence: CASSEWPYGYTF.

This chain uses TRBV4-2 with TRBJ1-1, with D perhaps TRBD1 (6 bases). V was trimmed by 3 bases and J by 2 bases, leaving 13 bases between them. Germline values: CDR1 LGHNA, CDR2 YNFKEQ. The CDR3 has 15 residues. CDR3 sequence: CASSHPQGTNTEAFF. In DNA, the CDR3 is TGTGCCAGCAGCCATCCACAGGGTACCAACACTGAAGCTTTCTTT.

CDR3: CSAVDSLNTEAFF. Here the CDR3 DNA reads TGCAGCGCTGTGGACAGCTTGAACACTGAAGCTTTCTTT. The V call is TRBV29-1, the J call TRBJ1-1; D might be TRBD1 (6 bases). This CDR3 is built from 13 residues. CDR1 and CDR2 from the germline V gene are SQVTM and ANQGSEA. V dropped 7 bases and J dropped 0 bases, with 12 bases sitting between them.

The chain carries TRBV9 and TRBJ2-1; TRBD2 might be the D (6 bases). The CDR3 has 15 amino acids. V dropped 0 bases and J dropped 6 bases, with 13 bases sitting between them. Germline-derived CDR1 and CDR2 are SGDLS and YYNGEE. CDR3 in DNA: TGTGCCAGCAGCGTAGAGGGAGGTCGAGGCAATGAGCAGTTCTTC. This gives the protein CASSVEGGRGNEQFF. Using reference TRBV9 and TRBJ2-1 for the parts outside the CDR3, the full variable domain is DSGVTQTPKHLITATGQRVTLRCSPRSGDLSVYWYQQSLDQGLQFLIQYYNGEERAKGNILERFSAQQFPDLHSELNLSSLELGDSALYFCASSVEGGRGNEQFFGPGTRLTVL.

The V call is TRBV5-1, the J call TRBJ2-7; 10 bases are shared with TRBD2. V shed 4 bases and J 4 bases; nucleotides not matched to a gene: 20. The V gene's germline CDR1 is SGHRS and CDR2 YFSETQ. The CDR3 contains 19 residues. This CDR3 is CASSPLTGLAAEVSYEQYF. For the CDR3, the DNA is TGCGCCAGCAGCCCGTTGACAGGACTAGCGGCGGAGGTGAGTTACGAGCAGTACTTC.

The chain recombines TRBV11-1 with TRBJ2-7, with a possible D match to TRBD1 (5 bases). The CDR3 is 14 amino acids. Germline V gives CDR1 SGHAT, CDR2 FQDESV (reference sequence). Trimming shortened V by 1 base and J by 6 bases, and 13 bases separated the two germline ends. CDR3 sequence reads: CASSLDPGFGEQYF. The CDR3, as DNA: TGTGCCAGCAGCTTAGATCCAGGGTTCGGCGAGCAGTACTTC.

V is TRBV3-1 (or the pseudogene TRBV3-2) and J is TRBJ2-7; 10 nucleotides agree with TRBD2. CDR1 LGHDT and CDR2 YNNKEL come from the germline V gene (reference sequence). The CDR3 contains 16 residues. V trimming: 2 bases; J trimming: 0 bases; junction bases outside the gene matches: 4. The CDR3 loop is CASSQRSGRASYEQYF. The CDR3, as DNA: TGTGCCAGCAGCCAAAGAAGCGGGAGGGCCTCCTACGAGCAGTACTTC.

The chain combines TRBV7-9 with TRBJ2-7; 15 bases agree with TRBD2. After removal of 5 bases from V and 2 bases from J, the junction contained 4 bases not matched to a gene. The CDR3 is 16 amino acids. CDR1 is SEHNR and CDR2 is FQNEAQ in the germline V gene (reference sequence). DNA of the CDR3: TGTGCCAGCAGCCGAGGACTAGCGGGAGGGCCCTACGAGCAGTACTTC. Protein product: CASSRGLAGGPYEQYF.

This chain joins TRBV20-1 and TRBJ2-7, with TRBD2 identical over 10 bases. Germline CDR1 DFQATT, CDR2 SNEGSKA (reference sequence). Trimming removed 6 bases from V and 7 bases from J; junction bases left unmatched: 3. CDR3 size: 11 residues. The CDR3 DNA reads TGCAGTGCCTATAGCGGGAGGGAGCAGTACTTC. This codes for CSAYSGREQYF.